This T cell receptor (beta chain) was observed in a study of cytomegalovirus exposure and HLA in healthy donors. Findings of the study overall: HLA-A and HLA-B allele assignments for most subjects were reportedly predicted accurately using TCR beta sequences. The study flagged some 170 TCR beta chains as cytomegalovirus-associated.

About this clone itself: Its target is unknown.

The V segment lost 7 bases and the J segment 12 bases; nucleotides outside the gene matches: 7. CDR3 length: 11 residues. Germline CDR1 and CDR2: MNHEY and SVGAGI. The study ran its PCR with 60 Vbeta and 13 Jbeta primers. Clones were read by immunoSEQ multiplex PCR, and TCRdb kept only the in-frame ones, dropping some. There are tens of thousands of clones in the sample; around 76% occur only once, and 5.5% lies in the top ten. The source is a male donor in good health and CMV-seropositive. This chain joins TRBV6-5 and TRBJ2-5, with 8 bases identical to TRBD2. Sequenced sample: PBMCs. CDR3 coding DNA: TGTGCCAGCACCAACGGGGGACTAGAGTACTTC. Amino acid sequence: CASTNGGLEYF.